The clone carrying this T cell receptor (beta chain) was seen repeatedly, ten times or more. What it binds is not known. One entry per CDR3 protein, called by TCRdb with MiXCR from the PCR reads. The sample carries some 40,000 distinct CDR3 sequences, about 18% recorded once. Sorted naive CD8 T cells were those defined as CD8+CD4-CCR7+CD45RA+. Germline V gives CDR1 SNHLY, CDR2 FYNNEI. CDR3 size: 14 residues. Trimming pared 11 bases from V and 4 bases from J, leaving 17 bases between. The record originates from a study of molecular identifiers for immune sequencing clone quantification. Study information: In replicates, the authors split RNA from around 18,000 or 91,000 naive CD8 cells five ways and sequenced four. Study results and caveats: Clones above 20 RNA copies held over 97% of effector molecules, under 1% in naive cells. Among one million naive cells, spiked Jurkat TCR RNA from a single cell was reportedly detectable.

The receptor was derived from a human donor in good health. Some libraries in this study had Jurkat cell RNA spiked in. This rearrangement joins TRBV2 to TRBJ2-2; perhaps TRBD2 as D (6 bases). Sequencing input: naive CD8+ T cells from blood, with Jurkat cell RNA spiked in. Subset specified: FACS-sorted CD8+CD4-CCR7+CD45RA+ naive T cells. In DNA form, the CDR3 reads TGTGCCGGACGCTACGGGAGTAGCACCGGGGAGCTGTTTTTT. It yields the protein CAGRYGSSTGELFF.